The subject of this entry is one TCR beta chain. The data were taken from a study of a mutant IDH1 vaccine in newly diagnosed glioma. Here immunoSEQ multiplex PCR was the method, and the copy in TCRdb shows in-frame clones only, minus some. Among 70,000 or so clones, about 83% were seen once, and the ten largest hold over 4%. The CDR3 extends over 15 amino acids. From germline, CDR1 is LGHNA and CDR2 YSLEER. With 3 bases clipped from V and 6 bases from J, the junction kept 8 bases outside the gene matches. Time point denoted: baseline, week 1 (first vaccination visit). Noted treatment: pre-vaccination baseline after standard-of-care therapy. The donors had new WHO grade 3 or 4 astrocytomas; these were IDH1-mutant and ATRX-lost.

The chain recombines TRBV4-3 with TRBJ2-7; 10 bases are shared with TRBD1. Source: peripheral blood mononuclear cells (PBMCs), taken from a glioma patient treated with radiotherapy, temozolomide or both. The receptor comes from a woman aged 18-29 years with glioma. Some clones in this sample may be carry-over from other donors' samples. This CDR3 is CASSHAPGTGAEQYF. The CDR3 region has the DNA TGCGCCAGCAGCCATGCTCCCGGGACAGGGGCCGAGCAGTACTTC.